This TCR beta chain was sequenced during a study of blood T cell repertoires in COVID-19. Study information: There were acute and convalescent COVID-19 samples, and they came from the United States, Italy and Spain. T cells, B-cell-depleted T cells, or PBMCs provided the cDNA or gDNA that served as material.

Original analysis: Nucleated cell number was recorded as an estimate derived from reference gene primer amplification. The assay was immunoSEQ multiplex PCR, and TCRdb's table has in-frame clones only and misses some. D and trimming come from the DNA, and the V and J calls and clone size come from that table. Counted here are 150,000 or so clones, about nine tenths occurring once; the ten biggest clones make up more than 4.5%. Germline V gives CDR1 SGHTA, CDR2 FQGNSA. The CDR3 length is 15 residues. Trimming took off 2 bases at V and 0 bases at J, with 8 bases between the two ends. Patients of the Seattle cohort, enrolled during active infection, were followed longitudinally.

The clonotype was recovered from a man under 40 with COVID-19, enrolled during active disease. This rearrangement joins TRBV7-2 to TRBJ1-3; D is uncertain. Sequencing input: peripheral blood. Here the CDR3 reads CASSLWRGSGNTIYF. The CDR3, as DNA: TGTGCCAGCAGCTTATGGCGGGGCTCTGGAAACACCATATATTTT. Variable domain in full (rest from reference TRBV7-2 and TRBJ1-3): GAGVSQSPSNKVTEKGKDVELRCDPISGHTALYWYRQSLGQGLEFLIYFQGNSAPDKSGLPSDRFSAERTGGSVSTLTIQRTQQEDSAVYLCASSLWRGSGNTIYFGEGSWLTVV.